The 23 T cell receptor beta chains reported below all come from one sample, sequenced in a study of human CD8 memory T cell subsets. Libraries for TCR beta were constructed using UMI-labeled 5' RACE. TCRdb processed the 5' RACE reads again and assigns one entry to each CDR3 protein, with no DNA. This sample's table has 5,500 to 8,500 distinct CDR3 sequences. The sequencing input was CD8+ stem-like memory T cells (TSCM and TCM) sorted from PBMCs. Subset denoted: stem-like memory CD8 T cells (TSTEM), CCR7+ PD-1- TIGIT-. These receptors came from a human donor in good health.

The chain employs TRBV12-3 or TRBV12-4 and TRBJ2-1. This CDR3 contains 16 residues. CDR3 protein: CASSLEVRAPYNEQFF.

The chain carries TRBV20-1 and TRBJ2-3; TCRdb's D gene call, TRBD2, goes unchecked for lack of DNA. CDR3 length: 17 amino acids. The germline V gene encodes CDR1 DFQATT and CDR2 SNEGSKA (reference sequence). CDR3 in amino acids: CSAREEGASGRTDTQYF.

Considering frequency, this clonotype is medium-sized. The rearrangement joins TRBV20-1 to TRBJ1-2; lacking DNA, the TRBD1 call made by TCRdb goes unchecked. The germline CDR1 and CDR2 sequences are DFQATT and SNEGSKA (reference sequence). The CDR3 is 12 amino acids. CDR3: CSAPGRNYGYTF.

The gene calls are TRBV20-1 and TRBJ1-4. CDR3 size: 14 residues. Per germline, CDR1 DFQATT and CDR2 SNEGSKA (reference sequence). Here the CDR3 reads CSARVQGGNEKLFF.

This clonotype is deemed medium-sized by its frequency. V is TRBV2 and J is TRBJ1-1; TCRdb's D call of TRBD1 is untestable without DNA. The germline V gene has CDR1 SNHLY and CDR2 FYNNEI. The CDR3 is 12 residues long. The CDR3 spells CASRETGTEAFF.

This chain uses TRBV11-2 with TRBJ2-2; the D gene TCRdb calls, TRBD1, cannot be checked with no DNA. CDR1 and CDR2 from the germline V gene are SGHAT and FQNNGV. This CDR3 has 17 residues. CDR3 loop: CASSPRGDAANTGELFF.

The chain joins TRBV24-1 to TRBJ2-5; the TCRdb call, TRBD2, lacks DNA for checking. Germline V gene data show CDR1 as KGHDR and CDR2 as SFDVKD. The CDR3 totals 12 residues. CDR3 sequence: CATSESGETQYF.

V usage is TRBV7-6 and J usage is TRBJ2-1; checking the TCRdb D call of TRBD2 is not possible without DNA. Germline V gene sequence: CDR1 SGHVS, CDR2 FNYEAQ. The CDR3 contains 16 residues. CDR3 region: CASSTRGGASPNEQFF.

CDR3 amino acids: CASSSVGTEAFF. The J gene is TRBJ1-1, the V gene TRBV12-3 or TRBV12-4. The CDR3 covers 12 residues.

The chain is built from TRBV7-9 and TRBJ2-1; the D call from TCRdb, TRBD2, cannot be confirmed without DNA. CDR1 is SEHNR and CDR2 is FQNEAQ in the germline V gene (reference sequence). CDR3 length: 17 amino acids. This CDR3 is CASSSPGLAGGYNEQFF.

The chain employs TRBV7-2 and TRBJ2-7; no DNA is available, so the TRBD1 call from TCRdb remains unchecked. The CDR3 totals 16 residues. The germline gives CDR1 SGHTA, CDR2 FQGNSA. The CDR3 loop is CASSLEARGFSYEQYF. Drawing the rest from reference TRBV7-2 and TRBJ2-7, the complete variable domain is GAGVSQSPSNKVTEKGKDVELRCDPISGHTALYWYRQSLGQGLEFLIYFQGNSAPDKSGLPSDRFSAERTGGSVSTLTIQRTQQEDSAVYLCASSLEARGFSYEQYFGPGTRLTVT.

V is TRBV7-9 and J is TRBJ2-3; TCRdb proposes TRBD2, but this gene call is untestable without DNA. Germline CDR1 is SEHNR and CDR2 is FQNEAQ (reference sequence). This CDR3 comprises 16 residues. CDR3 protein: CASSTGLAESTDTQYF. Drawing the rest from reference TRBV7-9 and TRBJ2-3, the complete variable domain is DTGVSQNPRHKITKRGQNVTFRCDPISEHNRLYWYRQTLGQGPEFLTYFQNEAQLEKSRLLSDRFSAERPKGSFSTLEIQRTEQGDSAMYLCASSTGLAESTDTQYFGPGTRLTVL.

The chain couples TRBV4-1 to TRBJ1-5. The CDR3 totals 14 residues. Looked up from germline, CDR1 is MGHRA and CDR2 is YSYEKL. The CDR3 protein is CASSQDRRDQPQHF.

The chain couples TRBV5-1 to TRBJ2-5; the TRBD1 assignment by TCRdb is unverifiable without DNA. CDR1 is SGHRS and CDR2 is YFSETQ in the germline V gene. The CDR3 runs 15 residues. CDR3 amino acids: CASSLSGQGLETQYF.

This clonotype shows up as medium-sized by frequency. V usage is TRBV13 and J usage is TRBJ2-7; TCRdb lists TRBD1, though no DNA is available to test this call. CDR3 length equals 14 residues. Looked up from germline, CDR1 is PRHDT and CDR2 is FYEKMQ (reference sequence). This chain's CDR3 is CASSIGTGGSEQYF.

The chain uses TRBV20-1 and TRBJ2-7. Germline V gene sequence: CDR1 DFQATT, CDR2 SNEGSKA (reference sequence). The CDR3 is made up of 11 amino acids. The chain's CDR3 is CSADETDEQYF.

This clonotype is identified as medium-sized from frequency. This sequence joins TRBV25-1 and TRBJ2-5; there is no DNA to check the TCRdb D call of TRBD1. CDR1 is MGHDK, CDR2 SYGVNS, per germline. The CDR3 consists of 16 residues. CDR3 loop: CATRPLGDTLSETQYF.

The CDR3 protein is CASSQGSGEQFF. This sequence joins TRBV3-1 and TRBJ2-1. CDR3 length: 12 amino acids. CDR1 and CDR2 from the germline V gene are LGHDT and YNNKEL (reference sequence).

This clonotype registers medium-sized (0.01 to 0.1%) by frequency. The chain uses TRBV2 and TRBJ1-1; the D gene TCRdb calls, TRBD1, cannot be checked with no DNA. CDR1 SNHLY and CDR2 FYNNEI come from the germline V gene. The CDR3 has 15 amino acids. This chain's CDR3 is CASRDRGHMNTEAFF. The variable domain in full, with the rest retrieved from reference TRBV2 and TRBJ1-1, is EPEVTQTPSHQVTQMGQEVILRCVPISNHLYFYWYRQILGQKVEFLVSFYNNEISEKSEIFDDQFSVERPDGSNFTLKIRSTKLEDSAMYFCASRDRGHMNTEAFFGQGTRLTVV.

CDR3 protein: CASSLSGTGTEAFF. J is TRBJ1-1 and V is TRBV5-1; TCRdb picks TRBD1, but there is no DNA to check that call. Germline V gene data show CDR1 as SGHRS and CDR2 as YFSETQ. CDR3 length: 14 amino acids.

The gene calls are TRBV15 and TRBJ2-1. CDR3 length: 14 residues. Per germline, CDR1 LNHNV and CDR2 YYDKDF (reference sequence). This chain's CDR3 is CATSRRSLPNEQFF.

The rearrangement links TRBV4-3 to TRBJ2-7; with no DNA, the TCRdb D assignment of TRBD2 cannot be verified. From germline, CDR1 is LGHNA and CDR2 YSLEER. The CDR3 is 14 amino acids. CDR3 loop: CASSQDRWEDEQYF.

The V and J genes are TRBV20-1 and TRBJ1-6; with no DNA, the TCRdb D assignment of TRBD1 cannot be verified. CDR3 length: 15 amino acids. The germline gives CDR1 DFQATT, CDR2 SNEGSKA (reference sequence). The CDR3 reads CSASWGRGGDSPLHF.